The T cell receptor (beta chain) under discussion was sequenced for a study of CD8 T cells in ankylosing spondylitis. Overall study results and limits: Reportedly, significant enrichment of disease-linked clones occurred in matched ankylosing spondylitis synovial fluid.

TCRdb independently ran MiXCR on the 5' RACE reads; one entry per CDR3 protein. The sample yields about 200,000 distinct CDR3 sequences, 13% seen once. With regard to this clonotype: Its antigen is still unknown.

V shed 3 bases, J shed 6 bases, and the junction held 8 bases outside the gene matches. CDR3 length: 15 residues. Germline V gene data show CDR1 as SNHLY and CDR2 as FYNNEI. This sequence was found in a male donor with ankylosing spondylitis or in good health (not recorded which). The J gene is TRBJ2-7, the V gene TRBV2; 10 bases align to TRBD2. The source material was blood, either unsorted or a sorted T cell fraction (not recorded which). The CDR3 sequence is CASSERTSGLSEQYF. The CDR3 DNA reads TGTGCCAGCAGTGAGAGGACTAGCGGCCTCTCCGAGCAGTACTTC. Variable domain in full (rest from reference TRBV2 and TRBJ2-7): EPEVTQTPSHQVTQMGQEVILRCVPISNHLYFYWYRQILGQKVEFLVSFYNNEISEKSEIFDDQFSVERPDGSNFTLKIRSTKLEDSAMYFCASSERTSGLSEQYFGPGTRLTVT.